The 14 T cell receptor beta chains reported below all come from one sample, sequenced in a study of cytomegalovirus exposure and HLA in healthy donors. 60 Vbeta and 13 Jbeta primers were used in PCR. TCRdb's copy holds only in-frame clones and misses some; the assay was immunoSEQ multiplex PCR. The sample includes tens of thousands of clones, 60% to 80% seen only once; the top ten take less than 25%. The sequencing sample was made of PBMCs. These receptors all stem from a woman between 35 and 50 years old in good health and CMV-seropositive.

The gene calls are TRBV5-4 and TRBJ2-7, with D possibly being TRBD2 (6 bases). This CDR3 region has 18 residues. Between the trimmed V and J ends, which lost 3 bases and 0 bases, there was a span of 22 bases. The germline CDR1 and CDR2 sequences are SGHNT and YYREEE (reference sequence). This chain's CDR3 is CASSSSKGGVLSSYEQYF. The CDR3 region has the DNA TGTGCCAGCAGCTCGTCCAAAGGCGGGGTACTCAGCTCCTACGAGCAGTACTTC.

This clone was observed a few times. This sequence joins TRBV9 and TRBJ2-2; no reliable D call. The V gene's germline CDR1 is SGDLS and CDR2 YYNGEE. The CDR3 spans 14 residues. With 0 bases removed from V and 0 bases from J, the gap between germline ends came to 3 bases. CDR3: CASSVDTNTGELFF. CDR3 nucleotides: TGTGCCAGCAGCGTAGACACGAACACCGGGGAGCTGTTTTTT.

The CDR3 protein is CASRTEPNTGELFF. CDR3 sequence (DNA): TGTGCCAGCAGGACGGAGCCGAACACCGGGGAGCTGTTTTTT. V and J are TRBV25-1 and TRBJ2-2; D remains unclear. The CDR3 sequence is 14 residues long. Looked up from germline, CDR1 is MGHDK and CDR2 is SYGVNS. Deletions cut 6 bases from V and 0 bases from J, with 8 bases between.

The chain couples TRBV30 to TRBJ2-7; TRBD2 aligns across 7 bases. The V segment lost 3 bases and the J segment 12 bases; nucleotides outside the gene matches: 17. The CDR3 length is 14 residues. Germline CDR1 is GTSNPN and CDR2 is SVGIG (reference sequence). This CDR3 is CAWSLWGGSGEWYF. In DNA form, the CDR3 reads TGTGCCTGGAGCTTATGGGGGGGTTCAGGAGAGTGGTACTTC.

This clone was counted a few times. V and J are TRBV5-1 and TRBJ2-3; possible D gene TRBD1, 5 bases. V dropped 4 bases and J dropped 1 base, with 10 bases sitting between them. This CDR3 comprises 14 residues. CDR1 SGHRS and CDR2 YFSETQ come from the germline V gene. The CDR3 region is CASSPDKRTDTQYF. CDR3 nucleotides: TGCGCCAGCAGCCCGGACAAACGCACAGATACGCAGTATTTT. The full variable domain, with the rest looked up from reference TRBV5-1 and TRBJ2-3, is KAGVTQTPRYLIKTRGQQVTLSCSPISGHRSVSWYQQTPGQGLQFLFEYFSETQRNKGNFPGRFSGRQFSNSRSEMNVSTLELGDSALYLCASSPDKRTDTQYFGPGTRLTVL.

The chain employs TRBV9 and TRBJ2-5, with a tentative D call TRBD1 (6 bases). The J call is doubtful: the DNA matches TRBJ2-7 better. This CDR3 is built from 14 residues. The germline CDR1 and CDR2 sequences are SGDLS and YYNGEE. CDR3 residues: CASSVGQDAYEQYF. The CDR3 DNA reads TGTGCCAGCAGCGTAGGACAGGACGCCTACGAGCAGTACTTC.

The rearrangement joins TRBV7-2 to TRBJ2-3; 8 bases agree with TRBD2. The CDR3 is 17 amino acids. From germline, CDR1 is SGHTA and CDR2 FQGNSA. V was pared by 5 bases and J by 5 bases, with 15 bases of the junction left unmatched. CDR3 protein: CASSNPFPGLVVDTQYF. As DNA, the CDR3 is TGTGCCAGCAGCAATCCGTTTCCGGGACTAGTAGTAGATACGCAGTATTTT.

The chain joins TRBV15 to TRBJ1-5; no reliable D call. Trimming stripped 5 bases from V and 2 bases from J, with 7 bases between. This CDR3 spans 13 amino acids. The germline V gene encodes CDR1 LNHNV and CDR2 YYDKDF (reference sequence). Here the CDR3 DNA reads TGTGCCACCAGCGGAACAGGCAATCAGCCCCAGCATTTT. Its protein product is CATSGTGNQPQHF.

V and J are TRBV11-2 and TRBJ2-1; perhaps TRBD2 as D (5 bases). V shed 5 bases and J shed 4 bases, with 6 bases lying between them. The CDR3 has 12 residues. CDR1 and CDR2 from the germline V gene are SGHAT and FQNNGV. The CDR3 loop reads CASSRGYNEQFF. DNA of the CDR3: TGTGCCAGCAGCCGGGGATACAATGAGCAGTTCTTC.

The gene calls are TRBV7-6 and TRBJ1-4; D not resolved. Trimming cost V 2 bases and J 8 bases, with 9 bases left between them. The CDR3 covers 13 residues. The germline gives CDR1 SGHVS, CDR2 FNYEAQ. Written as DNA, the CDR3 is TGTGCCAGCAGCTTACGGTCCCGAGAAAAACTGTTTTTT. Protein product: CASSLRSREKLFF.

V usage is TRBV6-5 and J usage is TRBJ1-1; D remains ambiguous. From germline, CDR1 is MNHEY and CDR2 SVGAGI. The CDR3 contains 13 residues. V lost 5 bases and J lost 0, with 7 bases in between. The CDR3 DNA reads TGTGCCAGCAGTGACAACATGAACACTGAAGCTTTCTTT. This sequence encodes CASSDNMNTEAFF.

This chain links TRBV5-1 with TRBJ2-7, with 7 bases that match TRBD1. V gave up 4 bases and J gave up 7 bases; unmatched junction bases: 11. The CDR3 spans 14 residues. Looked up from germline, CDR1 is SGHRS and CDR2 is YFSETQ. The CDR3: CASSPGQDLGEQYF. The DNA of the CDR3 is TGCGCCAGCAGCCCCGGACAGGATTTGGGAGAGCAGTACTTC.

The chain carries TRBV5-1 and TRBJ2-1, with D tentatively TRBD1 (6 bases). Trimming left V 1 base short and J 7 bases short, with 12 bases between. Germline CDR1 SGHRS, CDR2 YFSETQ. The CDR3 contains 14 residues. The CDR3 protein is CASSLLLGGNEQFF. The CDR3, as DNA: TGCGCCAGCAGCTTGTTACTAGGGGGAAATGAGCAGTTCTTC.

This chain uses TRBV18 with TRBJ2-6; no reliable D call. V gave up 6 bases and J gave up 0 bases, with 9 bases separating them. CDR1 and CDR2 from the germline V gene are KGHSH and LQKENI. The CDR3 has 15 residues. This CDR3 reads CASSPDNSGANVLTF. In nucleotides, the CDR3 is TGTGCCAGCTCTCCCGACAACTCTGGGGCCAACGTCCTGACTTTC.